This T cell receptor beta chain was observed in a study of OX40 agonist ivuxolimab in advanced cancers. The wider study: In this cohort, patients received ivuxolimab, an agonistic anti-OX40 (CD134) antibody. Each dose-escalation patient presented with hepatocellular carcinoma, melanoma, renal cell or head and neck cancer.

Using immunoSEQ multiplex PCR, the repertoire was profiled, and TCRdb retains in-frame clones only, with some absent. Altogether roughly 81,000 clones are present, approximately 90% being singletons, with the ten largest covering approximately 0.43%. V lost 6 bases to trimming and J lost 0 bases, with 12 bases between them. The CDR3 consists of 15 residues. Germline V CDR1 and CDR2: LNHDA, SQIVND (reference sequence). This clonotype was obtained from an adult with an advanced solid tumor such as melanoma, head and neck, liver or kidney cancer. The rearrangement links TRBV19 to TRBJ1-5, with D maybe TRBD1 (5 bases). The material sequenced was CD4+ or CD8+ T cells sorted from blood, taken in a trial of the OX40 agonist ivuxolimab. CDR3 loop: CASRVGRNSNQPQHF. The CDR3 DNA is TGTGCCAGTAGGGTGGGACGGAATAGCAATCAGCCCCAGCATTTT.